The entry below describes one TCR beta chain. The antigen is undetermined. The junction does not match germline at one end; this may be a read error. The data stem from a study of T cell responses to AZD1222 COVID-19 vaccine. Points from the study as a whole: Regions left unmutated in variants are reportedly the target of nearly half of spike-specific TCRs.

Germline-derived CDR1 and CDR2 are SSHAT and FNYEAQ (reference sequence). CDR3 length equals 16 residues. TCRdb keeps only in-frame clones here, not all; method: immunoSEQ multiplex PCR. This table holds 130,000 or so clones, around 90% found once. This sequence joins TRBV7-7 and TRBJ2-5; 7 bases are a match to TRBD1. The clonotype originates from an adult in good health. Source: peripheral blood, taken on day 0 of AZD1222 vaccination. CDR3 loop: CASSLALGQMTETQYF. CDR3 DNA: TGTGCTAGCAGCTTAGCGCTGGGACAGATGACGGAGACCCAGTACTTC.